This entry lists 5 T cell receptor beta chains sequenced from one sample in a study of blood T cell repertoires in COVID-19. Clones were sequenced by immunoSEQ multiplex PCR, and TCRdb holds only the in-frame ones, with some missing. Here the sample spans approximately 170,000 clones, roughly 84% being singletons. Material: peripheral blood. The receptors come from a woman older than 75 with active or convalescent COVID-19.

This sequence joins TRBV2 and TRBJ1-1; 9 bases agree with TRBD1. Germline V lookup: CDR1 SNHLY, CDR2 FYNNEI. The CDR3 length is 13 residues. V was clipped by 6 bases and J by 5 bases; unmatched bases: 4. The DNA for the CDR3 is TGTGCCAGCAGCAGGGACAGGGAGACTGAAGCTTTCTTT. This gives the protein CASSRDRETEAFF.

In this sample, this clone turned up a few times. The chain combines TRBV18 with TRBJ1-1; 7 bases map to TRBD1. The germline V gene encodes CDR1 KGHSH and CDR2 LQKENI. The V gene end was trimmed by 6 bases and the J gene end by 8 bases; junction bases not matched to a gene: 9. This CDR3 region has 13 residues. CDR3 protein: CASSRPGTDEAFF. CDR3 in DNA: TGTGCCAGCTCCCGACCGGGGACAGACGAAGCTTTCTTT.

This clone is a singleton in its sample. The rearrangement joins TRBV5-6 to TRBJ1-2; D may be TRBD1 (6 bases). The CDR3 totals 15 residues. Germline loops: CDR1 SGHDT, CDR2 YYEEEE. V was cut by 2 bases and J by 3 bases, with 14 bases left in between. CDR3 DNA sequence: TGTGCCAGCAGCTTCTACAGGGTATCCGACTATGGCTACACCTTC. Amino acid sequence: CASSFYRVSDYGYTF.

The chain recombines TRBV28 with TRBJ1-2; TRBD1 might be the D (5 bases). V lost 1 base, J lost 8 bases, and 14 bases lay in between. In germline, CDR1 is MDHEN, CDR2 SYDVKM. The CDR3 runs to 14 residues. The CDR3 spells CASSLFGGGSGYTF. The CDR3 DNA reads as TGTGCCAGCAGTTTATTCGGGGGAGGATCCGGCTACACCTTC.

The chain carries TRBV7-9 and TRBJ2-7; tentative D call: TRBD1 (6 bases). The CDR3 extends over 14 amino acids. With 7 bases removed from V and 0 bases from J, the gap between germline ends came to 13 bases. CDR1 and CDR2 (germline): SEHNR, FQNEAQ (reference sequence). The CDR3 region has the DNA TGTGCCAGCACCAAGGACAGATTCTCCTACGAGCAGTACTTC. Its protein is CASTKDRFSYEQYF.